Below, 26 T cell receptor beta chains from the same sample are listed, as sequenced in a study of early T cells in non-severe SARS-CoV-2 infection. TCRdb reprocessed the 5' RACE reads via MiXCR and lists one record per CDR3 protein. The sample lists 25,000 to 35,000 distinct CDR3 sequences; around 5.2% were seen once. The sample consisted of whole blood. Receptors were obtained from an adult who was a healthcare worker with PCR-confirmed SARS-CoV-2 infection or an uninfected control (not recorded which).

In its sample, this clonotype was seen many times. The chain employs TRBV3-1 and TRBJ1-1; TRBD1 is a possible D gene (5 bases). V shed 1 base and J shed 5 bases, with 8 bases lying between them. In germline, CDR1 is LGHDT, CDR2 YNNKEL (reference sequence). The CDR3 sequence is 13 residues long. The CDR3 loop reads CASSQGGGTEAFF. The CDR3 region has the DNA TGTGCCAGCAGCCAAGGTGGGGGTACTGAAGCTTTCTTT.

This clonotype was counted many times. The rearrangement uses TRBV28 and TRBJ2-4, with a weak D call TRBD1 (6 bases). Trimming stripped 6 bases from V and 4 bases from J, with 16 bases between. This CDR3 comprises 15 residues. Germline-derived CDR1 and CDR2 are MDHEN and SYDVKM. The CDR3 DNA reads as TGTGCCAGCAGCATAGATGGACAGAAGAAAAACATTCAGTACTTC. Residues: CASSIDGQKKNIQYF.

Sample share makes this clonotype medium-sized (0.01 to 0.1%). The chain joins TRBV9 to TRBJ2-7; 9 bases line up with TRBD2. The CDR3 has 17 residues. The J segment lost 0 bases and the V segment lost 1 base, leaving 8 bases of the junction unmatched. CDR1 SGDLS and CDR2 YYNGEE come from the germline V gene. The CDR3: CASSVHPSGTPSYEQYF. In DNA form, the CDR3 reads TGTGCCAGCAGCGTACACCCTAGCGGGACCCCCTCCTACGAGCAGTACTTC.

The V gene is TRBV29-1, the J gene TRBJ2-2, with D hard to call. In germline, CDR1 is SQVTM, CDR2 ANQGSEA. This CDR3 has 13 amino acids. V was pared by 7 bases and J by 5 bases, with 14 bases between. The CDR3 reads CSGGLVTTGELFF. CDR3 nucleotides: TGCAGCGGTGGCTTGGTGACGACCGGGGAGCTGTTTTTT.

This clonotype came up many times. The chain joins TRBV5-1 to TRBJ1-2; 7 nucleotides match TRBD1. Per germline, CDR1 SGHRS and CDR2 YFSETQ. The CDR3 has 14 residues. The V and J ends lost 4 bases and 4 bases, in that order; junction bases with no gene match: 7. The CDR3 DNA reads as TGCGCCAGCAGCCCGGAGGGACAGCTCTATGGCTACACCTTC. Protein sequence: CASSPEGQLYGYTF.

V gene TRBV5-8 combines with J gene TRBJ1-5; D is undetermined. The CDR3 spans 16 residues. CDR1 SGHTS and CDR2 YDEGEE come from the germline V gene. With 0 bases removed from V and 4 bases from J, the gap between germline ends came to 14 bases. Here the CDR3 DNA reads TGTGCCAGCAGCTTGGAAGGGCGACCCTTTAATCAGCCCCAGCATTTT. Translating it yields CASSLEGRPFNQPQHF.

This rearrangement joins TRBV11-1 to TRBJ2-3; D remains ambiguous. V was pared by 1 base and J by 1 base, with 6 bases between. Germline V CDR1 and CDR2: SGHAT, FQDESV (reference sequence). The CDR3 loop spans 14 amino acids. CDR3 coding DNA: TGTGCCAGCAGCTTAGGACTCCGCACAGATACGCAGTATTTT. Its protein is CASSLGLRTDTQYF.

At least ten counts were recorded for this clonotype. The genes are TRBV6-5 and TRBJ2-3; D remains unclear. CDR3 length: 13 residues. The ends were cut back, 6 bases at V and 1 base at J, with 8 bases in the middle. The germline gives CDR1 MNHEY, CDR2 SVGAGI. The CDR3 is CASSQPGTDTQYF. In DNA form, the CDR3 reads TGTGCCAGCAGCCAGCCGGGCACAGATACGCAGTATTTT.

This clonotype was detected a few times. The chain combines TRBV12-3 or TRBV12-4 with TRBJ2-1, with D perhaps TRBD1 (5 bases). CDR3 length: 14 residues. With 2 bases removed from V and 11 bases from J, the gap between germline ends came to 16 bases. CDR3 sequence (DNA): TGTGCCAGCAGTTTATTTACCCTGGCAGGGAAGCAGTTCTTC. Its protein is CASSLFTLAGKQFF.

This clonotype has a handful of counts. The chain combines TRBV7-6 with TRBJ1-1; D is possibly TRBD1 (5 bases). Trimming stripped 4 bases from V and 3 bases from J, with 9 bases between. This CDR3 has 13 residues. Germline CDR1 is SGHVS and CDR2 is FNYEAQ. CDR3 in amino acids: CASSSGFDTEAFF. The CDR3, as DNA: TGTGCCAGCAGCTCAGGGTTTGACACTGAAGCTTTCTTT.

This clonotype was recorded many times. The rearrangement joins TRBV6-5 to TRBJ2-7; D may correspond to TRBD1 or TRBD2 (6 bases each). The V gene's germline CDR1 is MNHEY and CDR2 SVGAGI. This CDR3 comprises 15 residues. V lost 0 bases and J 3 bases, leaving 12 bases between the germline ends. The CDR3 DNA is TGTGCCAGCAGTTACTCCCCGGGGGCCTTCTACGAGCAGTACTTC. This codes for CASSYSPGAFYEQYF.

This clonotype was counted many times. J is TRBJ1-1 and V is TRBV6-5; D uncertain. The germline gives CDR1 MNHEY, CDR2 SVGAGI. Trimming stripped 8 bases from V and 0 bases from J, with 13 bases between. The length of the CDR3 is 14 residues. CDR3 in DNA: TGTGCCAGCTCCCCTGCGGGGATGAACACTGAAGCTTTCTTT. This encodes CASSPAGMNTEAFF.

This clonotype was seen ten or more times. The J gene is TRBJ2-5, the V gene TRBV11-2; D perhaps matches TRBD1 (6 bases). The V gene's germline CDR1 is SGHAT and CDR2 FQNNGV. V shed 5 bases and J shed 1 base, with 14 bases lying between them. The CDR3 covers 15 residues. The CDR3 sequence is CASSPQDRPQETQYF. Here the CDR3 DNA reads TGTGCCAGCAGCCCCCAGGACAGACCCCAAGAGACCCAGTACTTC.

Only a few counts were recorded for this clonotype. The CDR3 is CASSDPGSDEKLFF. CDR3 nucleotides: TGCGCCAGCAGTGACCCCGGGTCGGATGAAAAACTGTTTTTT. This chain uses TRBV10-1 with TRBJ1-4; D remains ambiguous. The CDR3 has 14 amino acids. V gave up 3 bases and J gave up 6 bases, with 11 bases separating them. Germline CDR1 reads WNHNN; CDR2 reads SYGVQD (reference sequence).

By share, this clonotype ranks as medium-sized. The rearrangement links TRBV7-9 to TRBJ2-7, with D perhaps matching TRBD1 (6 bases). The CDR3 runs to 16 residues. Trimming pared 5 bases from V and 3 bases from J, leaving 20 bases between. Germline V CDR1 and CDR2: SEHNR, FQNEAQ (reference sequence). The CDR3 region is CASSPRGTGLFYEQYF. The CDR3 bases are TGTGCCAGCAGCCCCAGGGGAACAGGCCTCTTCTACGAGCAGTACTTC.

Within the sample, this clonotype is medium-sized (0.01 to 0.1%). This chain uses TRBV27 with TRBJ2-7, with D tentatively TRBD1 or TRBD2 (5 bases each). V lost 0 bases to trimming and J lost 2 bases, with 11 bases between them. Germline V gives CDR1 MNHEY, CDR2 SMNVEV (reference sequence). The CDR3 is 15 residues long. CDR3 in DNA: TGTGCCAGCAGTTTATCGGGGACGGCAACCTACGAGCAGTACTTC. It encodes CASSLSGTATYEQYF.

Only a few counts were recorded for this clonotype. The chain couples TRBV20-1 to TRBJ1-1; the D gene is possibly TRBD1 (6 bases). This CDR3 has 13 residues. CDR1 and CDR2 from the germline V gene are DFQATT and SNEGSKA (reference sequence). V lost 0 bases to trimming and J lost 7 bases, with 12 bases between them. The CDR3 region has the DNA TGCAGTGCTAGAGAGTACCAGGGGCTTGAAGCTTTCTTT. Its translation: CSAREYQGLEAFF.

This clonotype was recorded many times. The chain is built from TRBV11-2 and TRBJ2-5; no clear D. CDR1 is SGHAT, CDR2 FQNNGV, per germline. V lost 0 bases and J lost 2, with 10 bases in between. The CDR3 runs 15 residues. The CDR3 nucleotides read TGTGCCAGCAGCTTAGACCCTAACGGACAAGAGACCCAGTACTTC. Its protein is CASSLDPNGQETQYF.

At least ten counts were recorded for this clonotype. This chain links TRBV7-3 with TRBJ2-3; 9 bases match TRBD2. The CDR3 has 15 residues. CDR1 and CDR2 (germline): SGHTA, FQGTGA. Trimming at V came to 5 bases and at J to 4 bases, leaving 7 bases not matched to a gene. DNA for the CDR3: TGTGCCAGCAGCCTAAGGGCGGGAGGGCCAGATACGCAGTATTTT. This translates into CASSLRAGGPDTQYF.

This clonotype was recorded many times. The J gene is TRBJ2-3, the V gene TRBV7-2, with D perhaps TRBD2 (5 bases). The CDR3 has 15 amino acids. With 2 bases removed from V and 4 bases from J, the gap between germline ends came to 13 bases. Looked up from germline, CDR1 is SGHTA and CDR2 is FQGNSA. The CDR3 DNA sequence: TGTGCCAGCAGCTTAATTCTCGGTAGCGCAGATACGCAGTATTTT. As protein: CASSLILGSADTQYF.

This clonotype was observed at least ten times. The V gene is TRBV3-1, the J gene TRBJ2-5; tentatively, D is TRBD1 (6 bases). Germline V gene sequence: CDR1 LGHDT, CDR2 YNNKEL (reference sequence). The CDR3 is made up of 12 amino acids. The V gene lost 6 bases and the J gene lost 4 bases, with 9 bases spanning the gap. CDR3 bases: TGTGCCAGCAGTCCCAGGGGAGAGACCCAGTACTTC. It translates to CASSPRGETQYF.

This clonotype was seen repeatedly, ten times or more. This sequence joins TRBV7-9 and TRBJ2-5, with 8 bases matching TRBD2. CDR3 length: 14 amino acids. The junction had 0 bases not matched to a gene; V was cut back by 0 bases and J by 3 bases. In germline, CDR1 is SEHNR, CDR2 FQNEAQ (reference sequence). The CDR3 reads CASSLAGGEETQYF. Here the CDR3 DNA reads TGTGCCAGCAGCTTAGCCGGGGGGGAAGAGACCCAGTACTTC.

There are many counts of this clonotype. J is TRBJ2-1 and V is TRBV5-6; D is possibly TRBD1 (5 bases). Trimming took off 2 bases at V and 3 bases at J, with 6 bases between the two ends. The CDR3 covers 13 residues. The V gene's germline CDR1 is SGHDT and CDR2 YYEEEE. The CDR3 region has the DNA TGTGCCAGCAGCTTTGACAGCTACAATGAGCAGTTCTTC. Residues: CASSFDSYNEQFF.

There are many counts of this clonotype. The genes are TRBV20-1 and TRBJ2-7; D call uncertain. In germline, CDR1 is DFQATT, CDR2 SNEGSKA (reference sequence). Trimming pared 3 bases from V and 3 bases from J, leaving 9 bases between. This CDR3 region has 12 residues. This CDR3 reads CSASRSSYEQYF. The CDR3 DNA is TGCAGTGCTAGTCGGTCTAGCTACGAGCAGTACTTC.

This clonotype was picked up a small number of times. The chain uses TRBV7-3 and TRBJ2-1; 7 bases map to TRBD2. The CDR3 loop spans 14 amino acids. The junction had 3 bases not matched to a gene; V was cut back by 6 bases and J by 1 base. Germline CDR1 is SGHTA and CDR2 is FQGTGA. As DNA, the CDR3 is TGTGCCAGCAGTCGCGGGGGATCCTACAATGAGCAGTTCTTC. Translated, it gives CASSRGGSYNEQFF.

The DNA for the CDR3 is TGCAGTTCCTTGGGAGGCGGGGTCCGCACAGATACGCAGTATTTT. Its protein is CSSLGGGVRTDTQYF. This chain uses TRBV20-1 with TRBJ2-3, with TRBD2 as a possible D gene (6 bases). With 8 bases removed from V and 1 base from J, the gap between germline ends came to 19 bases. Germline-derived CDR1 and CDR2 are DFQATT and SNEGSKA (reference sequence). The CDR3 runs to 15 residues.